This is a list of T cell receptor beta chains from one sample in a study of T-cell reconstitution after alpha-beta-depleted transplantation in children. One entry per CDR3 protein results from TCRdb running MiXCR on the PCR reads. The table shows over 400,000 distinct CDR3 sequences, with around an eighth occurring only once. The specimen was PBMCs from the stem cell graft donor, collected from the stem cell graft. These receptors were taken from a human donor who donated a stem cell graft to a child with combined immunodeficiency. CDR3s include the opening cysteine and the closing phenylalanine or tryptophan. D genes are given only for firm matches. Not all rows give a size; the values are once, few, many and, for expanded clones, a class.

>TRBJ2-1|many|TRBV12-3/TRBV12-4|TRBD2
CASSSGLAGREQFF
TGTGCCAGCAGTTCGGGACTAGCGGGTCGCGAGCAGTTCTTC
>TRBJ1-1|few|TRBV2|-
CASSLVGRAVTEAFF
TGTGCCAGCAGTCTGGTAGGCAGGGCCGTCACTGAAGCTTTCTTT
>TRBJ1-1|few|TRBV12-3/TRBV12-4|-
CASIPGRVGTEAFF
TGTGCCAGCATCCCGGGGAGGGTAGGAACTGAAGCTTTCTTT
>TRBJ2-2|-|TRBV24-1|-
CATSDLLGPTSRLTGELFF
TGTGCCACCAGTGATTTGTTAGGGCCCACTAGCAGACTCACCGGGGAGCTGTTTTTT
>TRBJ2-5|few|TRBV12-3/TRBV12-4|-
CASRLPGQGETQYF
TGTGCCAGCAGGCTCCCCGGGCAGGGGGAGACCCAGTACTTC
>TRBJ2-2|few|TRBV6-2/TRBV6-3|TRBD2
CASRLAGGPNTGELFF
TGTGCCAGCAGACTAGCGGGGGGCCCCAACACCGGGGAGCTGTTTTTT
>TRBJ2-7|-|TRBV30|-
CAWSRRGRYYEQYF
TGTGCCTGGAGCCGGAGGGGCAGGTATTACGAGCAGTACTTC
>TRBJ2-2|many|TRBV27|-
CASSLIQGRAGELFF
TGTGCCAGCAGTTTGATCCAGGGGAGAGCCGGGGAGCTGTTTTTT
>TRBJ2-5|-|TRBV11-2|-
CASSLEFQAPETQYF
TGTGCCAGCAGCTTAGAGTTCCAGGCTCCAGAGACCCAGTACTTC
>TRBJ1-5|-|TRBV5-1|-
CASSLDNLEGTQHF
TGCGCCAGCAGCTTGGACAACTTGGAGGGGACCCAGCATTTT
>TRBJ2-2|many|TRBV7-6|-
CASRITGNTGELFF
TGTGCCAGCAGGATCACAGGGAACACCGGGGAGCTGTTTTTT
>TRBJ2-7|-|TRBV12-3/TRBV12-4|TRBD1
CASSAGTAPYEQYF
TGTGCCAGCAGTGCCGGGACAGCTCCCTACGAGCAGTACTTC
>TRBJ2-4|few|TRBV19|-
CASSINWRSLNIQYF
TGTGCCAGTAGTATTAATTGGCGCTCATTAAACATTCAGTACTTC
>TRBJ2-3|few|TRBV30|TRBD2
CAWGTSGSTDTQYF
TGTGCCTGGGGGACTAGCGGGAGCACAGATACGCAGTATTTT
>TRBJ2-5|few|TRBV4-3|-
CASSQGVLGKETQYF
TGCGCCAGCAGCCAAGGGGTACTAGGGAAAGAGACCCAGTACTTC
>TRBJ2-2|few|TRBV9|TRBD1
CASSFRRDSLWTGELFF
TGTGCCAGCAGTTTTAGAAGGGACAGCCTTTGGACCGGGGAGCTGTTTTTT
>TRBJ2-1|few|TRBV14|-
CASRISGSRNEQFF
TGTGCCAGCAGGATTAGTGGTTCTCGAAATGAGCAGTTCTTC
>TRBJ1-2|many|TRBV27|TRBD1
CASSPNKDRGTGYTF
TGTGCCAGCAGTCCCAATAAGGACAGGGGAACAGGCTACACCTTC
>TRBJ2-1|few|TRBV7-3|TRBD2
CASSPTGGWIATSYNEQFF
TGTGCCAGCAGCCCAACGGGGGGTTGGATAGCCACTTCCTACAATGAGCAGTTCTTC
>TRBJ2-4|many|TRBV6-2/TRBV6-3|-
CASMEAELAKNIQYF
TGTGCCAGCATGGAAGCGGAGTTAGCCAAAAACATTCAGTACTTC
>TRBJ2-1|many|TRBV7-2|-
CASSLTNNEQFF
TGTGCCAGCAGCTTGACCAACAATGAGCAGTTCTTC
>TRBJ2-7|-|TRBV2|-
CASREGGRNEQYF
TGTGCCAGCAGAGAAGGGGGGCGTAACGAGCAGTACTTC
>TRBJ2-2|-|TRBV9|TRBD2
CASSGGGTSGKDDTGELFF
TGTGCCAGCAGCGGTGGGGGGACTAGCGGGAAAGACGACACCGGGGAGCTGTTTTTT
>TRBJ2-1|-|TRBV4-2|-
CASGSRLHPYNEQFF
TGTGCCAGCGGCTCCCGGCTCCATCCCTACAATGAGCAGTTCTTC
>TRBJ2-1|few|TRBV30|TRBD2
CAWSVQRGNDEQFF
TGTGCCTGGAGTGTACAGCGGGGGAACGATGAGCAGTTCTTC
>TRBJ1-3|-|TRBV6-5|-
CASSYDLAGGNTIYF
TGTGCCAGCAGTTACGACCTTGCGGGTGGAAACACCATATATTTT
>TRBJ1-2|many|TRBV5-1|TRBD1
CASSLAAGGLDGYTF
TGCGCCAGCAGCTTGGCGGCAGGGGGTCTTGATGGCTACACCTTC
>TRBJ1-2|-|TRBV4-2|-
CASSQDLTRFGYTF
TGTGCCAGCAGCCAAGATCTCACCAGGTTTGGCTACACCTTC
>TRBJ2-1|-|TRBV20-1|-
CSAIGGIGSYNEQFF
TGCAGTGCTATCGGCGGGATAGGCTCCTACAATGAGCAGTTCTTC
>TRBJ2-7|many|TRBV4-3|-
CASSQELGEVSEQYF
TGCGCCAGCAGCCAAGAACTTGGCGAGGTGAGCGAGCAGTACTTC
>TRBJ2-7|few|TRBV2|-
CASTFVTEAYEQYF
TGTGCCAGCACATTCGTGACAGAGGCCTACGAGCAGTACTTC
>TRBJ2-1|few|TRBV11-3|TRBD2
CASTPTSGIVGGEQFF
TGTGCCAGCACCCCGACTAGCGGGATTGTGGGGGGTGAGCAGTTCTTC
>TRBJ2-1|many|TRBV12-3/TRBV12-4|TRBD2
CASSSRLAGVYNEQFF
TGTGCCAGCAGTTCCCGACTAGCGGGGGTCTACAATGAGCAGTTCTTC
>TRBJ2-7|few|TRBV28|-
CASRSAGQIYEQYF
TGTGCCAGCAGGAGTGCGGGACAGATCTACGAGCAGTACTTC
>TRBJ2-7|few|TRBV28|-
CASGPVAYEQYF
TGTGCCAGCGGGCCGGTGGCCTACGAGCAGTACTTC
>TRBJ2-5|few|TRBV5-1|-
CASSLPTLLSLGETQYF
TGCGCCAGCAGCTTGCCGACCCTGTTGAGTCTGGGCGAGACCCAGTACTTC
>TRBJ2-3|-|TRBV7-9|TRBD1
CASSSVPGQLFPDTQYF
TGTGCCAGCAGCTCGGTACCGGGACAGCTCTTCCCAGATACGCAGTATTTT
>TRBJ2-7|-|TRBV20-1|-
CSAFTSGTFYEQYF
TGCAGTGCTTTCACCAGCGGTACATTCTACGAGCAGTACTTC
>TRBJ1-4|few|TRBV4-3|-
CASSQGGAWEKLFF
TGCGCCAGCAGCCAAGGAGGGGCTTGGGAAAAACTGTTTTTT
>TRBJ2-5|-|TRBV12-3/TRBV12-4|-
CASSLYPGTLQETQYF
TGTGCCAGCAGTTTATATCCGGGGACCCTCCAAGAGACCCAGTACTTC
>TRBJ2-5|-|TRBV15|-
CATSRGVWEQETQYF
TGTGCCACCAGCAGAGGGGTGTGGGAACAAGAGACCCAGTACTTC
>TRBJ2-2|few|TRBV5-1|TRBD1
CASRPEGASGTGELFF
TGCGCCAGCAGACCCGAGGGGGCATCGGGCACCGGGGAGCTGTTTTTT
>TRBJ1-1|few|TRBV6-2/TRBV6-3|-
CASSYRGGIRNTEAFF
TGTGCCAGCAGTTACCGTGGGGGAATAAGGAACACTGAAGCTTTCTTT
>TRBJ2-3|few|TRBV5-8|TRBD2
CASSLASGITDTQYF
TGTGCCAGCAGCTTGGCTAGCGGGATCACAGATACGCAGTATTTT
>TRBJ1-2|few|TRBV5-1|-
CASSLGNNYGYTF
TGCGCCAGCAGCTTGGGGAATAACTATGGCTACACCTTC
>TRBJ2-5|many|TRBV5-1|-
CASSRLAFQETQYF
TGCGCCAGCAGCCGTCTAGCGTTCCAAGAGACCCAGTACTTC
>TRBJ2-3|few|TRBV24-1|TRBD2
CATSDLELAGTDTQYF
TGTGCCACCAGTGATTTGGAACTAGCGGGCACAGATACGCAGTATTTT
>TRBJ2-7|few|TRBV5-1|TRBD1
CASSLAPGQGNYEQYF
TGCGCCAGCAGCTTGGCGCCGGGACAGGGAAACTACGAGCAGTACTTC
>TRBJ1-1|few|TRBV7-9|-
CASSPAGLNTEAFF
TGTGCCAGCAGCCCCGCCGGATTGAACACTGAAGCTTTCTTT
>TRBJ2-1|few|TRBV6-1|TRBD1
CASRFTGTGEYNEQFF
TGTGCCAGCAGATTTACCGGGACAGGGGAGTACAATGAGCAGTTCTTC
>TRBJ2-5|-|TRBV28|-
CASSFLGGRRRETQYF
TGTGCCAGCAGTTTTTTGGGTGGGAGGAGGCGAGAGACCCAGTACTTC